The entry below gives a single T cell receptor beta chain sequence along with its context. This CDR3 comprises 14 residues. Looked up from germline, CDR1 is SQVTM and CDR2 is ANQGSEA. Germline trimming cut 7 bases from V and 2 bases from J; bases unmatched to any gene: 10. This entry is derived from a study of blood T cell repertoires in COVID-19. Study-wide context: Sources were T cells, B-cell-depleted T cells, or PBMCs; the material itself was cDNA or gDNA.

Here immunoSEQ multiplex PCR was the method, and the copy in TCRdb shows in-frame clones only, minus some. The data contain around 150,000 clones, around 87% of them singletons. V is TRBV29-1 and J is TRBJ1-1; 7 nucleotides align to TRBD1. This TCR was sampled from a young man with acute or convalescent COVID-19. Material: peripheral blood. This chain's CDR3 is CSGGTEEYNTEAFF. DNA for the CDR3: TGCAGCGGTGGGACAGAAGAATACAACACTGAAGCTTTCTTT. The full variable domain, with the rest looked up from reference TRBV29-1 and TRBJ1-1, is SAVISQKPSRDICQRGTSLTIQCQVDSQVTMMFWYRQQPGQSLTLIATANQGSEATYESGFVIDKFPISRPNLTFSTLTVSNMSPEDSSIYLCSGGTEEYNTEAFFGQGTRLTVV.